What follows are 24 T cell receptor beta chains derived from one specimen sequenced in a study of cytomegalovirus exposure and HLA in healthy donors. Measured with immunoSEQ multiplex PCR; TCRdb has only the in-frame clones, and not every one. The sample has 200,000 to 250,000 clones, approximately 82% seen once; the top ten hold 4.5% to 7%. The specimen was PBMCs. All receptors come from a young woman in good health and CMV-seronegative.

This clone was seen a few times. The chain combines TRBV6-5 with TRBJ2-1; no clear D. The CDR3 covers 13 residues. Trimming shortened V by 0 bases and J by 6 bases, and 6 bases separated the two germline ends. CDR1 is MNHEY, CDR2 SVGAGI, per germline. The chain's CDR3 is CASSYSKFNEQFF. CDR3 in DNA: TGTGCCAGCAGTTACTCAAAGTTCAATGAGCAGTTCTTC.

V and J are TRBV25-1 and TRBJ2-7; the match to TRBD2 covers 9 bases. There are 15 residues in the CDR3. The V and J ends lost 4 bases and 1 base, in that order; junction bases with no gene match: 5. Germline V lookup: CDR1 MGHDK, CDR2 SYGVNS. The CDR3 DNA follows: TGTGCCAGCAGTGGGGCCACTAGCGGGTCCTACGAGCAGTACTTC. It codes for CASSGATSGSYEQYF.

V is TRBV2 and J is TRBJ2-1, with a weak D call TRBD1 (5 bases). Germline CDR1 and CDR2: SNHLY and FYNNEI. This CDR3 has 13 residues. The germline V and J ends were trimmed by 6 bases and 4 bases, with 10 bases remaining between them. The CDR3 bases are TGTGCCAGCAGACAGGATACGTACAATGAGCAGTTCTTC. It yields the protein CASRQDTYNEQFF.

The gene calls are TRBV6-5 and TRBJ1-1, with 10 bases matching TRBD1. The J segment lost 3 bases and the V segment lost 4 bases, leaving 2 bases of the junction unmatched. CDR3 length equals 14 residues. The germline CDR1 and CDR2 sequences are MNHEY and SVGAGI. The CDR3 spells CASSSTGGYTEAFF. The CDR3 region has the DNA TGTGCCAGCAGTTCGACAGGGGGCTACACTGAAGCTTTCTTT.

This clone was seen only a few times. The chain uses TRBV7-9 and TRBJ1-2; D unclear. Germline V gives CDR1 SEHNR, CDR2 FQNEAQ (reference sequence). CDR3 length: 14 residues. The V end lost 0 bases, the J end lost 5 bases, and 10 bases lay between the germline ends. The CDR3 protein is CASSLARLGYGYTF. In nucleotides, the CDR3 is TGTGCCAGCAGCTTAGCGCGCCTCGGGTATGGCTACACCTTC.

The V gene is TRBV6-6, the J gene TRBJ2-7; 10 nucleotides agree with TRBD1. Unmatched junction bases numbered 9, after V lost 4 bases and J lost 6 bases. This CDR3 spans 15 amino acids. CDR1 MNHNY and CDR2 SVGAGI come from the germline V gene (reference sequence). CDR3 in DNA: TGTGCCAGCAGTTTTGGGGACAGGGGTCCGGGCGAGCAGTACTTC. It yields the protein CASSFGDRGPGEQYF.

There are a few counts of this clone. The V and J genes are TRBV18 and TRBJ1-5, with D possibly matching TRBD1 (5 bases). The CDR3 has 13 residues. Trimming stripped 6 bases from V and 7 bases from J, with 13 bases between. The germline V gene has CDR1 KGHSH and CDR2 LQKENI. This CDR3 is CASSTGPRQPQHF. In DNA, the CDR3 is TGTGCCAGCTCTACGGGACCTCGGCAGCCCCAGCATTTT.

The rearrangement joins TRBV6-5 to TRBJ2-1, with D possibly TRBD2 on 5 matching bases. This CDR3 is built from 13 residues. Trimming took off 5 bases at V and 7 bases at J, with 12 bases between the two ends. Germline V gene data show CDR1 as MNHEY and CDR2 as SVGAGI. CDR3 sequence reads: CASSAGSWNEQFF. CDR3 DNA: TGTGCCAGCAGTGCGGGTTCCTGGAATGAGCAGTTCTTC.

The gene calls are TRBV6-5 and TRBJ1-6; D is undetermined. Germline V gene lookup returns CDR1 MNHEY and CDR2 SVGAGI. The V gene lost 10 bases and the J gene lost 0 bases, with 7 bases spanning the gap. The CDR3 has 13 amino acids. The CDR3 region is CATASSYNSPLHF. CDR3 nucleotides: TGTGCCACCGCCAGCTCCTATAATTCACCCCTCCACTTT.

In its sample, this clone was seen once. The chain links TRBV7-2 to TRBJ1-1, with 7 nucleotides matching TRBD1. Trimming at V came to 0 bases and at J to 0 bases, leaving 1 base not matched to a gene. The CDR3 runs to 15 residues. The germline V gene encodes CDR1 SGHTA and CDR2 FQGNSA. In nucleotides, the CDR3 is TGTGCCAGCAGCTTAGCCACAGGGGTGAACACTGAAGCTTTCTTT. This gives the protein CASSLATGVNTEAFF.

Remarks on this clone: This sample also contains other DNA sequences that code for the same CDR3. The chain links TRBV5-1 to TRBJ2-1; D is undetermined. This CDR3 is 12 amino acids long. The germline V and J ends were trimmed by 4 bases and 6 bases, with 8 bases remaining between them. Germline assignment: CDR1 SGHRS and CDR2 YFSETQ. The CDR3 DNA follows: TGCGCCAGCAGCCCCGCATTCAATGAGCAGTTCTTC. Translation gives CASSPAFNEQFF.

The genes are TRBV6-6 and TRBJ2-1; D may be TRBD1 (5 bases). CDR1 and CDR2 from the germline V gene are MNHNY and SVGAGI (reference sequence). V lost 0 bases and J 7 bases, leaving 10 bases between the germline ends. This CDR3 is 14 amino acids long. In DNA form, the CDR3 reads TGTGCCAGCAGTTACTCCTGGGGCGAAAATGAGCAGTTCTTC. This encodes CASSYSWGENEQFF.

The V gene is TRBV6-5, the J gene TRBJ2-7; D ambiguous. There are 12 residues in the CDR3. Germline assignment: CDR1 MNHEY and CDR2 SVGAGI. Trimming left V 3 bases short and J 6 bases short, with 9 bases between. The CDR3 is CASSYRSGEQYF. The CDR3 DNA is TGTGCCAGCAGTTATAGATCTGGCGAGCAGTACTTC.

The chain recombines TRBV7-9 with TRBJ1-5; D may be TRBD1 (5 bases). This CDR3 region has 13 residues. Trimming shortened V by 3 bases and J by 8 bases, and 11 bases separated the two germline ends. Germline CDR1 SEHNR, CDR2 FQNEAQ (reference sequence). This CDR3 is CASSFGGYEPQHF. CDR3 in DNA: TGTGCCAGCAGCTTCGGGGGATATGAGCCCCAGCATTTT.

The chain joins TRBV6-4 to TRBJ2-1; 11 bases are a match to TRBD2. CDR1 and CDR2 from the germline V gene are MRHNA and SNTAGT. Unmatched junction bases numbered 1, after V lost 5 bases and J lost 4 bases. The CDR3 runs to 14 residues. The CDR3 here is CASSRLAGYNEQFF. DNA for the CDR3: TGTGCCAGCAGTAGACTAGCGGGGTACAATGAGCAGTTCTTC.

This clone was recorded only once. The chain links TRBV28 to TRBJ2-7; TRBD2 might be the D (6 bases). The CDR3 totals 17 residues. From germline, CDR1 is MDHEN and CDR2 SYDVKM. Trimming took off 7 bases at V and 1 base at J, with 23 bases between the two ends. CDR3 protein: CASTRGASRHGSYEQYF. CDR3 in DNA: TGTGCCAGCACCCGCGGGGCTAGCAGACACGGGTCCTACGAGCAGTACTTC.

The chain has TRBV2 and TRBJ1-2; D remains ambiguous. This CDR3 comprises 15 residues. V shed 5 bases and J shed 0 bases, with 13 bases lying between them. CDR1 and CDR2 from the germline V gene are SNHLY and FYNNEI. CDR3 protein: CASSLQGSANYGYTF. CDR3 nucleotides: TGTGCCAGCAGTCTACAAGGATCTGCTAACTATGGCTACACCTTC.

The chain combines TRBV29-1 with TRBJ1-1; D unresolved. The ends were cut back, 3 bases at V and 1 base at J, with 6 bases in the middle. Germline lookup yields CDR1 SQVTM and CDR2 ANQGSEA. The CDR3 has 12 amino acids. The CDR3 loop reads CSVESQNTEAFF. The CDR3 DNA follows: TGCAGCGTTGAGTCCCAGAACACTGAAGCTTTCTTT.

The V and J genes are TRBV27 and TRBJ2-3; D gene uncertain. Per the germline V gene, CDR1 is MNHEY and CDR2 is SMNVEV (reference sequence). The CDR3 contains 14 residues. V lost 3 bases and J lost 3, with 10 bases in between. CDR3 DNA: TGTGCCAGCAGTTTCCTTACCCAAACAGATACGCAGTATTTT. It is translated as CASSFLTQTDTQYF.

The chain recombines TRBV5-1 with TRBJ2-2; TRBD1 matches 9 bases. This CDR3 contains 15 residues. V dropped 1 base and J dropped 7; count of bases not matched to a gene: 5. CDR1 is SGHRS, CDR2 YFSETQ, per germline. The CDR3 nucleotides are TGCGCCAGCAGCTTGAGGGGACAGGGTAACGGGGAGCTGTTTTTT. Its translation: CASSLRGQGNGELFF.

The V gene is TRBV27, the J gene TRBJ2-1; perhaps TRBD1 as D (7 bases). V was shortened by 3 bases and J by 10 bases, with 25 bases between the two germline ends. This CDR3 region has 17 residues. CDR1 is MNHEY, CDR2 SMNVEV, per germline (reference sequence). CDR3 sequence (DNA): TGTGCCAGCAGTTTTGAGGAGGGGGCCGGATATCCGGGCGAGCAGTTCTTC. It encodes CASSFEEGAGYPGEQFF.

This clone was counted a single time. The chain employs TRBV6-1 and TRBJ1-5, with a tentative D call TRBD1 (5 bases). Germline lookup yields CDR1 MNHNS and CDR2 SASEGT. CDR3 size: 15 residues. V shed 4 bases and J shed 3 bases, with 13 bases lying between them. CDR3 nucleotide sequence: TGTGCCAGCAGTGTCGGGGGAAGGGACAATCAGCCCCAGCATTTT. Its translation is CASSVGGRDNQPQHF.

J is TRBJ1-4 and V is TRBV7-9; 7 bases agree with TRBD1. V trimming: 3 bases; J trimming: 7 bases; junction bases outside the gene matches: 8. The CDR3 consists of 15 residues. Germline lookup yields CDR1 SEHNR and CDR2 FQNEAQ (reference sequence). In nucleotides, the CDR3 is TGTGCCAGCAGCTTGCCCAGGGGGGGTGTTGAAAAACTGTTTTTT. Translation gives CASSLPRGGVEKLFF. Supplemented by reference TRBV7-9 and TRBJ1-4, the full variable domain reads DTGVSQNPRHKITKRGQNVTFRCDPISEHNRLYWYRQTLGQGPEFLTYFQNEAQLEKSRLLSDRFSAERPKGSFSTLEIQRTEQGDSAMYLCASSLPRGGVEKLFFGSGTQLSVL.

The chain couples TRBV7-8 to TRBJ1-5; no reliable D call. CDR3 length: 15 amino acids. CDR1 and CDR2 from the germline V gene are SGHVS and FQNEAQ. Between the trimmed V and J ends, which lost 7 bases and 2 bases, there was a span of 15 bases. CDR3 coding DNA: TGTGCCAGCACCAAGACGGTGGACGGCAATCAGCCCCAGCATTTT. It yields the protein CASTKTVDGNQPQHF.